The T cell receptor (beta chain) described here comes from a study of T cell clonotyping in hematopoietic cell transplantation. General study findings and limits: Recipient TCR diversity dropped after transplant; expanded clonotypes rose from day 30 to 180. Few recipient clonotypes overlapped donors; over 97% were de novo at given depth. No sorting was done, leaving CD4 and CD8 contributions mixed.

TCRdb's copy holds only in-frame clones and misses some; the assay was immunoSEQ multiplex PCR. This table holds around 9,800 clones, 89% found once. Recipient blood drawn about 28 days pretransplant and days 30, 100, 180 after. Concerning this clone: Its antigen is as yet unknown.

The V end was cut by 7 bases, the J end by 0 bases, with 13 bases between. CDR3 size: 14 residues. Germline V gives CDR1 MNHEY, CDR2 SVGAGI. The TCR sequence derives from a male patient aged 60 to 75 who had an allogeneic stem cell transplant from an unrelated donor, so the T cells may come from the graft donor. Some clones in this sample may be carry-over from other donors' samples. The chain has TRBV6-5 and TRBJ2-7; D tentatively reads TRBD1 or TRBD2 (5 bases each). The specimen was PBMCs, collected 180 days after allogeneic stem cell transplant. The CDR3 bases are TGTGCCAGCAAGAGGGGATTATCCTCCTACGAGCAGTACTTC. As protein: CASKRGLSSYEQYF.